The source of this T cell receptor (beta chain) is a study of shared clonotypes between healthy human individuals. TCRdb keeps only in-frame clones here, not all; method: immunoSEQ multiplex PCR. The profile shows about 2.4 million clones, approximately 92% of them singletons. As concerns this clone: Other DNA sequences from this sample encode an identical CDR3 as well.

This receptor was obtained from a man aged 18 to 35 in good health. The sequenced sample consisted of naive CD4+ T cells sorted from blood. Subset: CD45RA+ positively selected.

CDR3 in amino acids: CASSLGRDSNQPQHF. The CDR3 bases are TGTGCCAGCAGTTTAGGTCGGGATAGCAATCAGCCCCAGCATTTT. The chain recombines TRBV27 with TRBJ1-5; D is unresolved. The CDR3 length is 15 residues. V lost 2 bases to trimming and J lost 0 bases, with 8 bases between them. Germline assignment: CDR1 MNHEY and CDR2 SMNVEV (reference sequence).